The text below deals with one T cell receptor (beta chain). The sample comes from a study of blood T cell repertoires in COVID-19. Study details: Acute-phase and convalescent COVID-19 samples originated in the United States, Italy and Spain. Sample material is recorded as cDNA or gDNA derived from T cells, B-cell-depleted T cells, or PBMCs.

Per the study methods: Counts of nucleated cells, estimated from reference gene primer amplification, were obtained. Assay: immunoSEQ multiplex PCR; the TCRdb copy retains only in-frame clones and omits some. V, J and clone size derive from that table, while D and trimming were established from the DNA sequence. The table includes roughly 250,000 clones, around 86% detected once. Germline-derived CDR1 and CDR2 are SGHTS and YDEGEE. The CDR3 has 17 residues. V shed 0 bases, J shed 6 bases, and the junction held 7 bases outside the gene matches. V and J are TRBV5-8 and TRBJ2-3, with TRBD2 matching 13 bases. Sequencing was done on a sample of peripheral blood. The clonotype was recovered from a woman aged 55-69 years with active or convalescent COVID-19. The CDR3 here is CASSLVFGLAGVDTQYF. CDR3 sequence (DNA): TGTGCCAGCAGCTTGGTTTTTGGACTAGCGGGGGTTGATACGCAGTATTTT.